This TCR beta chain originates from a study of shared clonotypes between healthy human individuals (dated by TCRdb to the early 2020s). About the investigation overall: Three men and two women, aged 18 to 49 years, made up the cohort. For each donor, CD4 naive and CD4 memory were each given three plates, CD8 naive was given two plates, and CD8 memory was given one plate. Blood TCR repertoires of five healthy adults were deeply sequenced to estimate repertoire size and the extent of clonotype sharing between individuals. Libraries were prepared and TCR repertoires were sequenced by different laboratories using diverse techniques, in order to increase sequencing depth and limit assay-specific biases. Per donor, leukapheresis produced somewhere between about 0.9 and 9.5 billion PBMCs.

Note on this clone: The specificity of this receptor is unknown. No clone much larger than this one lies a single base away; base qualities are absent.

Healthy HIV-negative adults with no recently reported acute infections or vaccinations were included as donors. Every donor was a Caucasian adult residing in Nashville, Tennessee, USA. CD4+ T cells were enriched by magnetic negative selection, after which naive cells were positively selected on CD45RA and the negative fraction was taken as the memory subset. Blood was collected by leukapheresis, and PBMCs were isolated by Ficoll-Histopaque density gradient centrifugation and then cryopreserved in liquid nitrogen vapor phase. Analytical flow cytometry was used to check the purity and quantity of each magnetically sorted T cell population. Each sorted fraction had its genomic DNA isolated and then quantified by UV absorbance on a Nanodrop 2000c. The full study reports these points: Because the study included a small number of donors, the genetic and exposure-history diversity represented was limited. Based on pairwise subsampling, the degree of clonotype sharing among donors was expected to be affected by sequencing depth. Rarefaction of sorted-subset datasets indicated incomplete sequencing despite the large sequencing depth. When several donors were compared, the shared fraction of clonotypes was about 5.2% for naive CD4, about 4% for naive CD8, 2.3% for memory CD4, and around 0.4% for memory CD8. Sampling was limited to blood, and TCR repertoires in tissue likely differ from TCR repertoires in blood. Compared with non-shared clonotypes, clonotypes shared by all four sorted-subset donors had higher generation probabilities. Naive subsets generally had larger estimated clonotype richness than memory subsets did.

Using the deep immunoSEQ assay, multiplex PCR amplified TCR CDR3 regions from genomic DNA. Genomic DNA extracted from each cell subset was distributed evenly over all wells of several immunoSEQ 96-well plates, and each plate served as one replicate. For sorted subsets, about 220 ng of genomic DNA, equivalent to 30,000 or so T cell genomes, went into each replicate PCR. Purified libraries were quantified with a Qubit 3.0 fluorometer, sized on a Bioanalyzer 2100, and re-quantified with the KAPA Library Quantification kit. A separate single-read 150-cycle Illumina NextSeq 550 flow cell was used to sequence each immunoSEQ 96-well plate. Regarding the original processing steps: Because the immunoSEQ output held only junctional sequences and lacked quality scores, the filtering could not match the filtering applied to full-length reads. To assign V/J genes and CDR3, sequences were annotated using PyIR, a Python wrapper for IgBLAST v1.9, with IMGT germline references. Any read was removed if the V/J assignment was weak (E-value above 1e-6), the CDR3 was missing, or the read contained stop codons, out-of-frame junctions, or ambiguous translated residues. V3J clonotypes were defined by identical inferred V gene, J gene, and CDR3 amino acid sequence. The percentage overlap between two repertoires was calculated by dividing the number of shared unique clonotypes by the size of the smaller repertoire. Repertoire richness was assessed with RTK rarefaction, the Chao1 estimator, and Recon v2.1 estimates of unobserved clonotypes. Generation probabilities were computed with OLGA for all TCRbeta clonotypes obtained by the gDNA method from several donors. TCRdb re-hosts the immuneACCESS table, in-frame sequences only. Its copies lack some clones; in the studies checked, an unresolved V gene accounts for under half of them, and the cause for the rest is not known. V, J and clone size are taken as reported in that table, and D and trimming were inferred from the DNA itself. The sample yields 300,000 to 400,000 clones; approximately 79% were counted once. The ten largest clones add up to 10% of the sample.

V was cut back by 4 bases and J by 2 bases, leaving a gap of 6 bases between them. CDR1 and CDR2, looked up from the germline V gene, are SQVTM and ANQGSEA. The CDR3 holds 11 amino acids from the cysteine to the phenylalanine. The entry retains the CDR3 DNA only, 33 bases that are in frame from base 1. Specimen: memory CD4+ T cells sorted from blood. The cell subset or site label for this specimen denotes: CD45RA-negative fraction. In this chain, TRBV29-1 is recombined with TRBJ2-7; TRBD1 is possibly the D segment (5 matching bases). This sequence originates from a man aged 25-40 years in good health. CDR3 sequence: CSVVGPYEQYF. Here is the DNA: TGCAGCGTTGTGGGGCCCTACGAGCAGTACTTC.